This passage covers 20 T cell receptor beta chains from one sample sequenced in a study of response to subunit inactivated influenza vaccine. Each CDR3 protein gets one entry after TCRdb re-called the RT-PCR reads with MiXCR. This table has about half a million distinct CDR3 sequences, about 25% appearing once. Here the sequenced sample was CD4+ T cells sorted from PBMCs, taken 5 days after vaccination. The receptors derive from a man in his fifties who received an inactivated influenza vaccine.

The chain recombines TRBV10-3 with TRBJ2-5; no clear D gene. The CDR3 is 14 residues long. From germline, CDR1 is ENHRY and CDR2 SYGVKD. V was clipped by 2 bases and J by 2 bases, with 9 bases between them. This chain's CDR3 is CAISEGLPQETQYF. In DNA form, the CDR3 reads TGTGCCATCAGTGAGGGGCTACCTCAAGAGACCCAGTACTTC.

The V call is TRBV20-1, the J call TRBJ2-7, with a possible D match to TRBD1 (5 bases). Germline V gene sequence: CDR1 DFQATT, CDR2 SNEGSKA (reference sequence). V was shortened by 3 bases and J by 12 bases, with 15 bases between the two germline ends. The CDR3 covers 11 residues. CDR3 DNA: TGCAGTGCTAGCCCCTCACAGGAACGGTACTTC. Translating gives CSASPSQERYF.

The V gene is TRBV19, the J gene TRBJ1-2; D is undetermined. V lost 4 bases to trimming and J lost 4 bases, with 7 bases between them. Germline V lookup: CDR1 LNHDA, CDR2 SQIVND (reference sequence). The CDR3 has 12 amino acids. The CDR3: CASSNKGYGYTF. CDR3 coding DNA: TGTGCCAGTAGTAACAAAGGCTATGGCTACACCTTC. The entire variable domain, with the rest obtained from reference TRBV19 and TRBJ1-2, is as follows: DGGITQSPKYLFRKEGQNVTLSCEQNLNHDAMYWYRQDPGQGLRLIYYSQIVNDFQKGDIAEGYSVSREKKESFPLTVTSAQKNPTAFYLCASSNKGYGYTFGSGTRLTVV.

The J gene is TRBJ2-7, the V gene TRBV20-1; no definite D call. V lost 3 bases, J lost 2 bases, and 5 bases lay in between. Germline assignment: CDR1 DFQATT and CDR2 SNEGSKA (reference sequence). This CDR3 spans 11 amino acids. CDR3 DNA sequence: TGCAGTGCTAGGAGGACCTACGAGCAGTACTTC. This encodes CSARRTYEQYF.

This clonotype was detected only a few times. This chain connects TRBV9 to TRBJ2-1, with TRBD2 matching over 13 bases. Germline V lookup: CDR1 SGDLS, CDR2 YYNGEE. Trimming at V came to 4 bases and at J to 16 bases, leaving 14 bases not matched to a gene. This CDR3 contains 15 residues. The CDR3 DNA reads TGTGCCAGCAGCCCCCGGACTAGCGGGAGTTCTGGCTGCTTCTTC. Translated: CASSPRTSGSSGCFF.

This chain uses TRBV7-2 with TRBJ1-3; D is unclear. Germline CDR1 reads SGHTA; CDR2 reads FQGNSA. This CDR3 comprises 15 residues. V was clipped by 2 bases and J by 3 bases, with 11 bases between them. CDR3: CASSLTGLGGNTIYF. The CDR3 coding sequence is TGTGCCAGCAGCTTAACCGGGTTAGGTGGAAACACCATATATTTT.

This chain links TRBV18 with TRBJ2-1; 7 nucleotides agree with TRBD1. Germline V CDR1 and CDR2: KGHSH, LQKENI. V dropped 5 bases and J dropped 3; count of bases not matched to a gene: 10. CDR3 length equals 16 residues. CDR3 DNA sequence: TGTGCCAGCTCATCCAGGGACAGAGCAGGCTACAATGAGCAGTTCTTC. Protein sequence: CASSSRDRAGYNEQFF.

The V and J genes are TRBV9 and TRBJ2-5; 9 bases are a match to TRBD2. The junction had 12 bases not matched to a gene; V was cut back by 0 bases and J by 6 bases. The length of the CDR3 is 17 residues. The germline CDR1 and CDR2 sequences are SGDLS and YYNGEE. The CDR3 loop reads CASSVALGGGALKTQYF. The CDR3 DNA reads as TGTGCCAGCAGCGTAGCTCTGGGCGGGGGGGCCTTGAAGACCCAGTACTTC.

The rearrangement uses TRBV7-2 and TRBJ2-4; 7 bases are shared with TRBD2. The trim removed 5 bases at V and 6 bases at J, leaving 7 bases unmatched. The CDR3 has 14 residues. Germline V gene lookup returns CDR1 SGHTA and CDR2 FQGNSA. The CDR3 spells CASSPPGGGNIQYF. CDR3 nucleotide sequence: TGTGCCAGCAGCCCTCCGGGCGGGGGAAACATTCAGTACTTC.

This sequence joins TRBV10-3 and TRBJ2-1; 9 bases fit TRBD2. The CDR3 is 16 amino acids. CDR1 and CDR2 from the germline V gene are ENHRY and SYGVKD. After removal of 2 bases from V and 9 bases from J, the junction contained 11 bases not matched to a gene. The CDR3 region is CAISEPPGLARGEQFF. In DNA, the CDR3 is TGTGCCATCAGTGAGCCACCCGGACTAGCGCGGGGTGAGCAGTTCTTC.

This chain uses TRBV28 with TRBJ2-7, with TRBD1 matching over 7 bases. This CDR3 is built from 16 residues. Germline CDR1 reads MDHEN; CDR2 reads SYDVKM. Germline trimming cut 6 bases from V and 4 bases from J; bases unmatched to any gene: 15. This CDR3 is CASRPDRQGNLYEQYF. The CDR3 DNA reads TGTGCCAGCAGACCCGACAGACAGGGAAATCTTTACGAGCAGTACTTC. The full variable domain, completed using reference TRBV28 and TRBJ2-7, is DVKVTQSSRYLVKRTGEKVFLECVQDMDHENMFWYRQDPGLGLRLIYFSYDVKMKEKGDIPEGYSVSREKKERFSLILESASTNQTSMYLCASRPDRQGNLYEQYFGPGTRLTVT.

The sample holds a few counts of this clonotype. DNA of the CDR3: TGCGCCAGCAGCCAAGATCCCCGGAACTCCTACGAGCAGTACTTC. Translation: CASSQDPRNSYEQYF. The V gene is TRBV4-3, the J gene TRBJ2-7; D gene unclear. Germline values: CDR1 LGHNA, CDR2 YSLEER. Trimming took 0 bases from V and 0 from J, leaving 9 bases between them. There are 15 residues in the CDR3.

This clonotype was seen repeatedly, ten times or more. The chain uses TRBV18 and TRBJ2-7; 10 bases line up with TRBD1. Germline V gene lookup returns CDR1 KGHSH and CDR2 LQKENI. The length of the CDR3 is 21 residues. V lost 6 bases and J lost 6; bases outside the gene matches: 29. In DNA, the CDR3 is TGTGCCAGCTCCATTCTGACTCCGGGACAGGGGCTAAAAGGGCTCCGGGCCGAGCAGTACTTC. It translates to CASSILTPGQGLKGLRAEQYF.

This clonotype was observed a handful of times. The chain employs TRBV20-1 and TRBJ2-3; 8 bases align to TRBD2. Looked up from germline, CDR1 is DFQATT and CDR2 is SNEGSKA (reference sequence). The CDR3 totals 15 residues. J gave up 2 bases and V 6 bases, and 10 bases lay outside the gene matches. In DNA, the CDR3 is TGCAGTGCCGCCGGGTGGGGACTAGACACAGATACGCAGTATTTT. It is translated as CSAAGWGLDTDTQYF.

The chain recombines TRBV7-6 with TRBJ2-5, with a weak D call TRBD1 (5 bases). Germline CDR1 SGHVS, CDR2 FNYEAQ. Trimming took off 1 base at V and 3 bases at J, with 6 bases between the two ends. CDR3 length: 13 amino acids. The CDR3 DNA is TGTGCCAGCAGCTTAGTACAGGAAGAGACCCAGTACTTC. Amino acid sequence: CASSLVQEETQYF.

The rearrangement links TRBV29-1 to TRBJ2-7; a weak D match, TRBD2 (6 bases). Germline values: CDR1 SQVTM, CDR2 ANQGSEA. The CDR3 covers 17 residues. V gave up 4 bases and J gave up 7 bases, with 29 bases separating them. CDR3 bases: TGCAGCGTTGGTCCCAAATCCGGGACTTCCAGTGCCGGGGAGCAGTACTTC. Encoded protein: CSVGPKSGTSSAGEQYF.

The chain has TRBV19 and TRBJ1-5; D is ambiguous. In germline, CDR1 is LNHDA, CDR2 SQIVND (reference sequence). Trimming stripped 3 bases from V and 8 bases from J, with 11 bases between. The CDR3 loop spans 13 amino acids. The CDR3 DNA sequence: TGTGCCAGTAGTATCAACCCCGCGGAGCCCCAGCATTTT. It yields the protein CASSINPAEPQHF.

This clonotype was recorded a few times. The CDR3 DNA is TGTGCCAGCAGTGCCCGCCGGACTGGCAATGAGCAGTTCTTC. Protein product: CASSARRTGNEQFF. The chain combines TRBV12-3 or TRBV12-4 with TRBJ2-1; TRBD2 is a possible D gene (5 bases). V lost 5 bases and J 6 bases, leaving 14 bases between the germline ends. This CDR3 region has 14 residues.

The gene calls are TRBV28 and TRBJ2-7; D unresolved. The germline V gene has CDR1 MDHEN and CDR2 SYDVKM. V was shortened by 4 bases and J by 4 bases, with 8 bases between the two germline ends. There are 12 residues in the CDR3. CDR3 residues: CASSWPEYEQYF. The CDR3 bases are TGTGCCAGCAGTTGGCCGGAATACGAGCAGTACTTC. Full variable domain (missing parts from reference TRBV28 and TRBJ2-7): DVKVTQSSRYLVKRTGEKVFLECVQDMDHENMFWYRQDPGLGLRLIYFSYDVKMKEKGDIPEGYSVSREKKERFSLILESASTNQTSMYLCASSWPEYEQYFGPGTRLTVT.

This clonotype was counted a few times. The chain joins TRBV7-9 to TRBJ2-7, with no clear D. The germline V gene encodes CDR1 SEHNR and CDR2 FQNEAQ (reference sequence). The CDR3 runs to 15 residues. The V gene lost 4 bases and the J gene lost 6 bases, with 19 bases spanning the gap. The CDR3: CASSSRLGTAVEQYF. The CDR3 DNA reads TGTGCCAGCAGCTCCCGTTTAGGAACGGCCGTCGAGCAGTACTTC.